This T cell receptor beta chain originates from a study of GPR56 and killer-like receptors on CD4 memory cells (dated by TCRdb to about 2019). About the investigation overall: According to the study's proposal, human CD4+ memory T-cell differentiation and cytokine production potential are marked by the progressive acquisition of KLRB1, KLRG1, GPR56 and then KLRF1. The study described its healthy blood donors as age-matched to the liver disease patients, who had a median age of nearly 70 years. Results the study describes overall, beyond this receptor: Clonal frequency was low in the marker-negative population and increased progressively along the proposed pathway, with TCRbeta diversity decreasing accordingly. Clones dominating late populations 4 and 5 were also found in early populations 1 and 2, and this finding was taken by the authors as evidence for linear differentiation. Rather than full repertoires, only the 100 most expanded clones per population were included in the diversity and similarity analyses. Overlap of TCR repertoires was observed especially between the late populations 4 and 5, and partly population 3.

A count is missing, but by frequency this clonotype is medium-sized (0.01 to 0.1%). Its antigen is unknown. Before TCRbeta sequencing, fluorescence-activated cell sorting was used to enrich five KLR/GPR56-defined CD4+ populations. To test a linear memory differentiation pathway, TCRbeta repertoires were sequenced from five CD4+ T-cell subsets defined by expression of KLRB1, KLRG1, GPR56 and KLRF1. TCR-sequenced cells came from peripheral blood of healthy control individuals, reported as five donors in the TCRbeta analysis figure. Heparinized peripheral blood was collected, and every sample was processed within one hour of retrieval. To isolate peripheral blood mononuclear cells, blood was diluted 1:2 in PBS and put through Biocoll density gradient centrifugation at room temperature. Before flow sorting, freshly isolated PBMCs underwent magnetic sorting with anti-CD4 MicroBeads to enrich CD4+ T cells. A BD FACSAria II was used to sort CD4+ T cells enriched from PBMCs of healthy donors according to marker expression. Surface staining used anti-KLRB1 clone 191B8, anti-KLRF1 clone 4A4.D10 and anti-KLRG1 clone REA261 antibodies from Miltenyi Biotec.

The CDR3 has 15 amino acids, counting the end cysteine and phenylalanine. Only the protein is available. CDR1 and CDR2 were assigned from the germline V gene as ENHRY and SYGVKD. Instrument used: Illumina HiSeq 2500. The recombined TCRbeta locus was amplified by a previously published PCR protocol to build sequencing libraries. The study's own analysis went as follows. Reads whose average quality score was below 30 were removed, and the reads that remained were processed with IMSEQ. Clonotypes were defined by Vbeta gene, Jbeta gene and CDR3 amino acid sequence. To quantify how much the repertoires of different populations overlapped, the Morisita-Horn index was computed on the top 100 expanded clones. Renyi diversity profiles, calculated on the top 100 expanded clones, were used to assess clonal diversity. Following TCRdb reprocessing, every CDR3 protein sequence forms one entry, and DNA is not provided. The V and J calls were determined by TCRdb, not by the authors. The table for this sample shows around 2,500 distinct CDR3 sequences. Approximately 4% of the sample is held by the ten biggest clonotypes.

In this chain, TRBV10-3 is recombined with TRBJ1-6. This receptor was obtained from a human donor in good health. Sequencing was carried out using memory CD4+ T cells from blood. CDR3 region: CAISDGVTYNSPLHF.